The 10 T cell receptor beta chains in this list originate from one sample, sequenced in a study of T cells in Graves' hyperthyroidism and ophthalmopathy. Amplified TCR beta CDR3 regions derived from RNA transcripts. A first-round RT-PCR of the TCR CDR3 used the HTBI primer set. TCRdb reprocessed the multiplex PCR reads via MiXCR and lists one record per CDR3 protein. The profile shows around 800,000 distinct CDR3 sequences, more than 30% of them singletons. The sequencing sample was made of blood. These receptors were collected from a man between 18 and 29 years old with Graves' hyperthyroidism.

Written as DNA, the CDR3 is TGTGCTAGTGGTCTGGGACTAGTTAAGGAGACCCAGTACTTC. Translated, it gives CASGLGLVKETQYF. The chain is built from TRBV12-5 and TRBJ2-5; TRBD2 aligns across 8 bases. CDR1 and CDR2 from the germline V gene are LGHNT and FRNRAP. The V gene end was trimmed by 5 bases and the J gene end by 5 bases; junction bases not matched to a gene: 7. The CDR3 is 14 amino acids. The full variable domain, rest sourced from reference TRBV12-5 and TRBJ2-5, is DARVTQTPRHKVTEMGQEVTMRCQPILGHNTVFWYRQTMMQGLELLAYFRNRAPLDDSGMPKDRFSAEMPDATLATLKIQPSEPRDSAVYFCASGLGLVKETQYFGPGTRLLVL.

At least ten counts were recorded for this clonotype. The V and J genes are TRBV20-1 and TRBJ1-1, with 7 bases fitting TRBD1. Germline V gene lookup returns CDR1 DFQATT and CDR2 SNEGSKA (reference sequence). The trim removed 6 bases at V and 3 bases at J, leaving 7 bases unmatched. This CDR3 spans 13 amino acids. CDR3 amino acids: CSAVITGDTEAFF. The CDR3 DNA follows: TGCAGTGCCGTTATTACAGGGGACACTGAAGCTTTCTTT.

This clonotype occurred many times. The chain recombines TRBV7-9 with TRBJ1-4; D remains unclear. Germline assignment: CDR1 SEHNR and CDR2 FQNEAQ (reference sequence). The CDR3 is 15 amino acids. Between the trimmed V and J ends, which lost 7 bases and 8 bases, there was a span of 20 bases. The CDR3 region is CASNYYPDFEEKLFF. The CDR3 nucleotides read TGTGCCAGCAACTATTACCCGGACTTCGAGGAAAAACTGTTTTTT. The complete variable domain, with remaining parts taken from reference TRBV7-9 and TRBJ1-4, reads DTGVSQNPRHKITKRGQNVTFRCDPISEHNRLYWYRQTLGQGPEFLTYFQNEAQLEKSRLLSDRFSAERPKGSFSTLEIQRTEQGDSAMYLCASNYYPDFEEKLFFGSGTQLSVL.

In its sample, this clonotype was seen once. Just one base apart from a much larger clone, this may be a read error. V is TRBV9 and J is TRBJ1-3; 7 positions match TRBD1. CDR1 is SGDLS and CDR2 is YYNGEE in the germline V gene. The CDR3 is 12 residues long. For the CDR3, the DNA is TGTGTCAGCAGGGGGATAGGAAACACCATATATTTT. Residues: CVSRGIGNTIYF.

This clonotype was seen ten or more times. The chain carries TRBV10-2 and TRBJ1-1; D perhaps matches TRBD1 (5 bases). In germline, CDR1 is WSHSY, CDR2 SAAADI. V was cut by 0 bases and J by 3 bases, with 11 bases left in between. There are 15 residues in the CDR3. The CDR3: CASSESNQGYTEAFF. The CDR3 DNA follows: TGCGCCAGCAGTGAGTCGAACCAGGGCTACACTGAAGCTTTCTTT.

This chain joins TRBV12-3 or TRBV12-4 and TRBJ1-2; D not certain. The germline V and J ends were trimmed by 3 bases and 7 bases, with 15 bases remaining between them. This CDR3 spans 14 amino acids. CDR3 coding DNA: TGTGCCAGCAGTTTTAACCCCGAGGCGAGTGGCTACACCTTC. Encoded protein: CASSFNPEASGYTF.

The table lists this clonotype with a few counts. The chain joins TRBV9 to TRBJ2-7; TRBD2 aligns across 13 bases. The CDR3 runs 18 residues. The germline CDR1 and CDR2 sequences are SGDLS and YYNGEE. V shed 4 bases and J 0 bases; nucleotides not matched to a gene: 10. DNA of the CDR3: TGTGCCAGCAGCTTTGGACTAGCGGGGGCCCCGAGCTCCTACGAGCAGTACTTC. Translation: CASSFGLAGAPSSYEQYF.

The V gene is TRBV4-1, the J gene TRBJ1-2; D may be TRBD1 (5 bases). The CDR3 extends over 14 amino acids. The germline V gene has CDR1 MGHRA and CDR2 YSYEKL. The V and J ends lost 2 bases and 8 bases respectively, with 15 bases between them. The CDR3 bases are TGCGCCAGCAGCCAATTAGGGCAGGGCCTAGGCTACACCTTC. Protein product: CASSQLGQGLGYTF.

As regards this clonotype: This CDR3 is missing its conserved last phenylalanine or tryptophan, likely due to a read error. It is unclear where the CDR3 begins or ends on the DNA, so no DNA is shown, and the CDR3 is as TCRdb lists it. The J gene is TRBJ2-6, the V gene TRBV10-3; the table's D call TRBD2 went unverified against the DNA. Germline lookup yields CDR1 ENHRY and CDR2 SYGVKD. The CDR3 spans 10 residues, counting both ends. This chain's CDR3 is CAIRAGRGDT.

This rearrangement joins TRBV5-5 to TRBJ2-5, with TRBD1 matching over 8 bases. Germline loops: CDR1 SGHKS, CDR2 YYEKEE (reference sequence). The CDR3 is 14 amino acids. Unmatched junction bases numbered 6, after V lost 3 bases and J lost 5 bases. CDR3 protein: CASSSGQARETQYF. CDR3 in DNA: TGTGCCAGCAGCTCGGGACAGGCGCGCGAGACCCAGTACTTC.